This TCR beta chain is drawn from a study of cytomegalovirus exposure and HLA in healthy donors. CDR1 and CDR2 from the germline V gene are WNHNN and SYGVQD (reference sequence). The junction had 5 bases not matched to a gene; V was cut back by 8 bases and J by 3 bases. CDR3 length: 16 residues. Primers included in the PCR were 60 Vbeta and 13 Jbeta primers. This table comes from immunoSEQ multiplex PCR, and its TCRdb copy is limited to in-frame clones, with some not included. This sample has tens of thousands of clones, with 64% found just once. This chain connects TRBV10-1 to TRBJ2-2, with 14 bases lining up with TRBD2. Sequenced input: PBMCs. This TCR was sampled from a human donor in good health. The CDR3 sequence is CASRTSGGRDTGELFF. In nucleotides, the CDR3 is TGCGCCAGCCGGACTAGCGGGGGGAGGGACACCGGGGAGCTGTTTTTT.